Presented here are 32 T cell receptor beta chains from one specimen sequenced in a study of metastatic and nonmetastatic thyroid tumors. None of the patients had undergone any treatment ahead of thyroid surgery. TCRdb re-called clones from the PCR reads using MiXCR. The sample yields 40,000 or so clones, roughly 26% seen once. The sample comprised blood. These receptor sequences come from a female donor with papillary thyroid cancer or a benign thyroid nodule (not recorded which). Some clones in this sample may be carry-over from other donors' samples.

This clone was seen repeatedly, ten times or more. The chain combines TRBV7-2 with TRBJ2-7; D remains unclear. This CDR3 comprises 16 residues. Germline CDR1 reads SGHTA; CDR2 reads FQGNSA. The germline V and J ends were trimmed by 1 base and 0 bases, with 13 bases remaining between them. CDR3 region: CASSLGAWGFSYEQYF. CDR3 DNA: TGTGCCAGCAGCTTAGGGGCTTGGGGATTCTCCTACGAGCAGTACTTC.

This clone was observed many times. This sequence joins TRBV7-8 and TRBJ2-1, with 9 bases lining up with TRBD2. CDR3 size: 15 residues. Germline V lookup: CDR1 SGHVS, CDR2 FQNEAQ. The ends lost 6 bases at V and 2 bases at J; junction bases unmatched: 5. The CDR3 protein is CASSTSSGTYNEQFF. CDR3 DNA: TGTGCCAGCAGTACCTCTAGCGGGACCTACAATGAGCAGTTCTTC.

This clone has ten or more counts. The CDR3 reads CASSFGGLRNTEAFF. In DNA, the CDR3 is TGCGCCAGCAGCTTTGGGGGGTTGCGGAACACTGAAGCTTTCTTT. The V gene is TRBV5-1, the J gene TRBJ1-1; TRBD1 is a possible D gene (5 bases). CDR1 SGHRS and CDR2 YFSETQ come from the germline V gene. Deletions cut 2 bases from V and 1 base from J, with 12 bases between. The CDR3 totals 15 residues.

The V call is TRBV12-3 or TRBV12-4, the J call TRBJ1-1; D call uncertain. The CDR3 runs to 15 residues. Trimming shortened V by 4 bases and J by 3 bases, and 15 bases separated the two germline ends. Here the CDR3 DNA reads TGTGCCAGCAGTTCCCCAGGACGATGGTACACTGAAGCTTTCTTT. Protein product: CASSSPGRWYTEAFF.

The CDR3 spells CASSQEGGTGVQFF. As DNA, the CDR3 is TGTGCCAGCAGCCAAGAAGGCGGGACAGGGGTCCAGTTCTTC. V is TRBV4-2 and J is TRBJ2-1; 10 positions match TRBD1. Germline CDR1 reads LGHNA; CDR2 reads YNFKEQ. J lost 13 bases, V lost 0 bases, and 6 bases had no gene match. CDR3 size: 14 residues.

This clone came up once. One end of the junction does not line up with germline, which may come from a read error. The J gene is TRBJ2-5, the V gene TRBV13, with 7 bases matching TRBD1. CDR3 length equals 15 residues. CDR1 and CDR2 (germline): PRHDT, FYEKMQ (reference sequence). The CDR3 sequence: CASSEAGTAEDTQYF. Here the CDR3 DNA reads TGTGCCAGCAGCGAAGCCGGGACAGCGGAAGATACCCAGTACTTC. Combining the CDR3 with reference TRBV13 and TRBJ2-5 gives the whole variable domain AAGVIQSPRHLIKEKRETATLKCYPIPRHDTVYWYQQGPGQDPQFLISFYEKMQSDKGSIPDRFSAQQFSDYHSELNMSSLELGDSALYFCASSEAGTAEDTQYFGPGTRLLVL.

This clone was seen at least ten times. Other nucleotide sequences from this sample produce the same CDR3. This rearrangement joins TRBV20-1 to TRBJ2-2; D perhaps matches TRBD2 (5 bases). Germline-derived CDR1 and CDR2 are DFQATT and SNEGSKA (reference sequence). The CDR3 is 16 amino acids. V dropped 0 bases and J dropped 6 bases, with 17 bases sitting between them. The CDR3 DNA follows: TGCAGTGCTAGAGATCTCTCGAGCGGTTTTGCCGGGGAGCTGTTTTTT. As protein: CSARDLSSGFAGELFF.

This clone occurred many times. CDR3 coding DNA: TGTGCCAGTAGCGAAGCGGCAACGAACACCGGGGAGCTGTTTTTT. It encodes CASSEAATNTGELFF. The chain is built from TRBV19 and TRBJ2-2, with D possibly matching TRBD2 (5 bases). V was trimmed by 6 bases and J by 0 bases, leaving 11 bases between them. The V gene's germline CDR1 is LNHDA and CDR2 SQIVND (reference sequence). The CDR3 consists of 15 residues.

This clone was found many times. This sequence joins TRBV5-1 and TRBJ2-5, with no clear D. There are 14 residues in the CDR3. The germline V and J ends were trimmed by 4 bases and 4 bases, with 14 bases remaining between them. Germline CDR1 is SGHRS and CDR2 is YFSETQ. In DNA, the CDR3 is TGCGCCAGCAGCATCACCACAATGACAGAGACCCAGTACTTC. Amino acid sequence: CASSITTMTETQYF.

Regarding this clone: This may stem from a read error, because a much larger clone lies one nucleotide away. The chain is built from TRBV20-1 and TRBJ2-3; a possible D gene is TRBD1 (6 bases). Germline loops: CDR1 DFQATT, CDR2 SNEGSKA (reference sequence). The CDR3 loop spans 15 amino acids. V gave up 1 base and J gave up 1 base, with 12 bases separating them. The CDR3 protein is CSARGRTECTDTQYF. For the CDR3, the DNA is TGCAGTGCTAGAGGAAGGACAGAGTGCACAGATACGCAGTATTTT.

This clone was found many times. The V and J genes are TRBV2 and TRBJ1-1; 8 bases are shared with TRBD1. The CDR3 has 15 residues. With 6 bases clipped from V and 0 bases from J, the junction kept 6 bases outside the gene matches. CDR1 is SNHLY, CDR2 FYNNEI, per germline. The CDR3 loop reads CASRDRAHVNTEAFF. CDR3 coding DNA: TGTGCCAGCAGGGACAGGGCCCATGTGAACACTGAAGCTTTCTTT.

This clone was observed at least ten times. V usage is TRBV5-6 and J usage is TRBJ2-1; no firm D call. The CDR3 is made up of 13 amino acids. The V and J ends lost 0 bases and 4 bases respectively, with 5 bases between them. CDR1 is SGHDT and CDR2 is YYEEEE in the germline V gene. The CDR3 loop is CASSLGHYNEQFF. As DNA, the CDR3 is TGTGCCAGCAGCTTGGGACATTACAATGAGCAGTTCTTC.

This clone was detected ten times or more. The rearrangement joins TRBV6-4 to TRBJ1-6; 12 nucleotides agree with TRBD1. The V and J ends lost 2 bases and 10 bases, in that order; junction bases with no gene match: 0. From germline, CDR1 is MRHNA and CDR2 SNTAGT. The CDR3 runs to 14 residues. The chain's CDR3 is CASSDGTGGSPLHF. The DNA of the CDR3 is TGTGCCAGCAGTGACGGGACAGGGGGCTCACCCCTCCACTTT.

This clone ranks as medium-sized. The rearrangement uses TRBV20-1 and TRBJ2-7, with 9 bases fitting TRBD1. Losses at the gene ends were 0 bases for V and 0 bases for J; bases not matched to a gene: 9. Germline CDR1 reads DFQATT; CDR2 reads SNEGSKA (reference sequence). The CDR3 runs 17 residues. The CDR3 loop is CSARDTLGTGSSYEQYF. The CDR3 DNA sequence: TGCAGTGCTAGAGATACTCTCGGGACAGGGAGCTCCTACGAGCAGTACTTC.

The sample holds many counts of this clone. The J gene is TRBJ2-2, the V gene TRBV30; D gene unclear. Germline CDR1 GTSNPN, CDR2 SVGIG (reference sequence). The CDR3 spans 11 residues. Trimming shortened V by 2 bases and J by 2 bases, and 0 bases separated the two germline ends. The CDR3 bases are TGTGCCTGGAGTAACACCGGGGAGCTGTTTTTT. Protein sequence: CAWSNTGELFF.

This clone has at least ten counts. The chain joins TRBV18 to TRBJ1-1, with 10 bases fitting TRBD1. The CDR3 totals 15 residues. The ends lost 5 bases at V and 8 bases at J; junction bases unmatched: 11. Germline loops: CDR1 KGHSH, CDR2 LQKENI. The CDR3 protein is CASSVRQGAKKEAFF. For the CDR3, the DNA is TGTGCCAGCTCAGTTAGACAGGGGGCGAAAAAGGAAGCTTTCTTT.

This clone showed up many times. The chain recombines TRBV18 with TRBJ2-7; possibly TRBD1 for D (5 bases). CDR1 KGHSH and CDR2 LQKENI come from the germline V gene. The CDR3 length is 13 residues. V was pared by 5 bases and J by 5 bases, with 13 bases between. Written as DNA, the CDR3 is TGTGCCAGCTCATCCTCGACAGAAAACGAGCAGTACTTC. It specifies CASSSSTENEQYF.

This clone occurred many times. This sequence joins TRBV5-1 and TRBJ2-1; 11 positions match TRBD2. The CDR3 contains 15 residues. Trimming removed 7 bases from V and 7 bases from J; junction bases left unmatched: 10. The germline gives CDR1 SGHRS, CDR2 YFSETQ. CDR3 sequence (DNA): TGCGCCAGCCATTCGACTAGCGGGAATTTTAATGAGCAGTTCTTC. As protein: CASHSTSGNFNEQFF.

Ten or more counts support this clone. V gene TRBV28 combines with J gene TRBJ2-7; TRBD1 or TRBD2 may be the D gene (6 bases each). The germline V gene has CDR1 MDHEN and CDR2 SYDVKM. V lost 8 bases and J 9 bases, leaving 26 bases between the germline ends. This CDR3 has 15 amino acids. This CDR3 reads CASHPPPPEGGVQYF. The CDR3 DNA reads as TGTGCCAGCCACCCCCCCCCCCCGGAGGGGGGAGTGCAGTACTTC. Variable domain in full (rest from reference TRBV28 and TRBJ2-7): DVKVTQSSRYLVKRTGEKVFLECVQDMDHENMFWYRQDPGLGLRLIYFSYDVKMKEKGDIPEGYSVSREKKERFSLILESASTNQTSMYLCASHPPPPEGGVQYFGPGTRLTVT.

Many counts were recorded for this clone. This rearrangement joins TRBV11-2 to TRBJ2-2; the D is unclear. V dropped 0 bases and J dropped 2 bases, with 1 base sitting between them. Per the germline V gene, CDR1 is SGHAT and CDR2 is FQNNGV. CDR3 length: 13 residues. Here the CDR3 reads CASSLENTGELFF. CDR3 nucleotides: TGTGCCAGCAGCTTAGAAAACACCGGGGAGCTGTTTTTT. The variable domain in full, completed from reference TRBV11-2 and TRBJ2-2, reads EAGVAQSPRYKIIEKRQSVAFWCNPISGHATLYWYQQILGQGPKLLIQFQNNGVVDDSQLPKDRFSAERLKGVDSTLKIQPAKLEDSAVYLCASSLENTGELFFGEGSRLTVL.

This clone was seen ten or more times. The V and J genes are TRBV30 and TRBJ2-7; 9 bases match TRBD1. The CDR3 is 14 amino acids. The V segment lost 2 bases and the J segment 2 bases; nucleotides outside the gene matches: 4. The germline V gene encodes CDR1 GTSNPN and CDR2 SVGIG (reference sequence). The CDR3 DNA is TGTGCCTGGAGTCGGGGACAGGGACCCTACGAGCAGTACTTC. It encodes CAWSRGQGPYEQYF.

This clone was recorded many times. The chain has TRBV3-1 and TRBJ2-5, with 12 positions matching TRBD2. The germline gives CDR1 LGHDT, CDR2 YNNKEL (reference sequence). This CDR3 has 17 amino acids. Germline trimming cut 1 base from V and 5 bases from J; bases unmatched to any gene: 8. CDR3 in amino acids: CASSQVTSSGGAETQYF. The CDR3 nucleotides are TGTGCCAGCAGCCAAGTGACCTCTAGCGGGGGGGCGGAGACCCAGTACTTC.

This chain connects TRBV3-1 to TRBJ2-3, with 7 bases identical to TRBD1. V shed 0 bases and J 2 bases; nucleotides not matched to a gene: 2. This CDR3 comprises 15 residues. Germline CDR1 reads LGHDT; CDR2 reads YNNKEL (reference sequence). This CDR3 reads CASSQEGQFTDTQYF. The CDR3 DNA is TGTGCCAGCAGCCAAGAGGGACAGTTCACAGATACGCAGTATTTT.

This clone was picked up many times. V usage is TRBV30 and J usage is TRBJ1-1; 7 bases are shared with TRBD1. The CDR3 sequence is 13 residues long. The V segment lost 8 bases and the J segment 0 bases; nucleotides outside the gene matches: 6. CDR1 and CDR2 from the germline V gene are GTSNPN and SVGIG (reference sequence). CDR3 DNA: TGTGCCGGTAGGGACAGAATGAACACTGAAGCTTTCTTT. Its protein is CAGRDRMNTEAFF.

V is TRBV20-1 and J is TRBJ2-1, with a possible D match to TRBD2 (6 bases). Germline V gives CDR1 DFQATT, CDR2 SNEGSKA (reference sequence). There are 14 residues in the CDR3. Deletions cut 3 bases from V and 2 bases from J, with 11 bases between. The CDR3 protein is CSASNSGAYNEQFF. The DNA for the CDR3 is TGCAGTGCTAGTAACTCGGGGGCCTACAATGAGCAGTTCTTC.

Remarks on this clone: A much larger clonotype is one base distant, so this may be a read error. The V call is TRBV29-1, the J call TRBJ2-3; 9 positions match TRBD2. The ends lost 3 bases at V and 0 bases at J; junction bases unmatched: 4. The CDR3 sequence is 15 residues long. CDR1 and CDR2 from the germline V gene are SQVTM and ANQGSEA. The CDR3 region is CSVDGTSWSTDTQYF. CDR3 DNA sequence: TGCAGCGTTGACGGGACTAGCTGGAGCACAGATACGCAGTATTTT.

The table lists this clone with many counts. This chain connects TRBV12-3 or TRBV12-4 to TRBJ1-1, with D possibly TRBD1 on 5 matching bases. V lost 1 base, J lost 3 bases, and 9 bases lay in between. CDR3 length: 14 residues. For the CDR3, the DNA is TGTGCCAGCAGTTTAGGTCAGGGTCACACTGAAGCTTTCTTT. It yields the protein CASSLGQGHTEAFF.

The chain links TRBV10-1 to TRBJ2-2; D is possibly TRBD1 (5 bases). There are 16 residues in the CDR3. CDR1 is WNHNN, CDR2 SYGVQD, per germline (reference sequence). Between the trimmed V and J ends, which lost 5 bases and 0 bases, there was a span of 13 bases. The DNA of the CDR3 is TGCGCCAGCAGTTTAGACAGAGATACGAACACCGGGGAGCTGTTTTTT. Translated, it gives CASSLDRDTNTGELFF.

This clone has at least ten counts. This chain connects TRBV28 to TRBJ1-6; 7 positions match TRBD1. Germline V gives CDR1 MDHEN, CDR2 SYDVKM. Germline trimming cut 5 bases from V and 6 bases from J; bases unmatched to any gene: 16. This CDR3 region has 18 residues. The CDR3: CASSAPAGTEIFNSPLHF. The CDR3 DNA sequence: TGTGCCAGCAGTGCTCCCGCCGGGACAGAGATTTTTAATTCACCCCTCCACTTT. The full variable domain, rest sourced from reference TRBV28 and TRBJ1-6, is DVKVTQSSRYLVKRTGEKVFLECVQDMDHENMFWYRQDPGLGLRLIYFSYDVKMKEKGDIPEGYSVSREKKERFSLILESASTNQTSMYLCASSAPAGTEIFNSPLHFGNGTRLTVT.

This chain connects TRBV27 to TRBJ1-2; D might be TRBD1 (5 bases). Germline CDR1 reads MNHEY; CDR2 reads SMNVEV (reference sequence). The CDR3 sequence is 15 residues long. V was shortened by 0 bases and J by 5 bases, with 13 bases between the two germline ends. CDR3 DNA: TGTGCCAGCAGTTTATCGGGGGAAAAGGGGTATGGCTACACCTTC. It translates to CASSLSGEKGYGYTF.

The sample holds many counts of this clone. The genes are TRBV27 and TRBJ2-1; D may match TRBD1 or TRBD2 (5 bases each). The CDR3 length is 13 residues. Trimming stripped 0 bases from V and 12 bases from J, with 12 bases between. Germline CDR1 is MNHEY and CDR2 is SMNVEV (reference sequence). This CDR3 reads CASSLSQDSSQFF. CDR3 DNA: TGTGCCAGCAGTTTATCACAGGACTCCTCGCAGTTCTTC.

This clone was counted a few times. As DNA, the CDR3 is TGTGCCAGCAGGACAGGGGTAGGAAACACCATATATTTT. Residues: CASRTGVGNTIYF. The chain couples TRBV10-3 to TRBJ1-3; 9 positions agree with TRBD1. There are 13 residues in the CDR3. CDR1 is ENHRY and CDR2 is SYGVKD in the germline V gene. V shed 10 bases and J 4 bases; nucleotides not matched to a gene: 5.